This T cell receptor beta chain was captured by sequencing in a study of tissue T cells after allogeneic stem cell transplantation. Points on this clone: Mouse names are used for the genes. The observed sequence ends 1 residue before the CDR3 terminus, with the missing tail filled in from the germline J gene.

Described time point: mouse harvest day 7 after allogeneic transplant. Tail vein injection delivered 10^7 T-cell-depleted bone marrow cells and 10^6 splenic CD5+ T cells. In germline, CDR1 is KGHPV, CDR2 FQNQEV (reference sequence). Trimming at V came to 6 bases and at J to 0 bases, leaving 5 bases not matched to a gene. The CDR3 spans 15 residues. Repertoires were generated with immunoSEQ multiplex PCR, while TCRdb's copy carries only in-frame clones and drops some. The sample has some 5,000 clones, over 50% seen once. The V gene is TRBV26, the J gene TRBJ1-3, with 7 bases aligning to TRBD1. Source material: gut tissue. The source is a female BALB/c mouse given C57BL/6 T cells with graft-versus-host disease after an allogeneic hematopoietic cell transplant. CDR3 residues: CASSPQGVSGNTLYF. The sequenced part of the CDR3 DNA is TGTGCCAGCAGCCCTCAGGGGGTTTCTGGAAATACGCTCTAT.